This passage covers 10 T cell receptor beta chains from one sample sequenced in a study of blood T cell repertoires in COVID-19. Sequencing used immunoSEQ multiplex PCR; TCRdb keeps in-frame clones, though not all of them. The sample has tens of thousands of clones; 80% to 95% are singletons. The material sequenced was peripheral blood. These receptors originate from a man aged 50 to 59 with acute or convalescent COVID-19.

The V and J genes are TRBV14 and TRBJ2-1; 9 bases line up with TRBD2. Germline CDR1 and CDR2: SGHDN and FVKESK. The CDR3 totals 14 residues. V shed 1 base and J 15 bases; nucleotides not matched to a gene: 10. For the CDR3, the DNA is TGTGCCAGCAGCCAAGTGGCGGGGGGGCCTCGGCCGTTCTTC. It encodes CASSQVAGGPRPFF.

The sample holds one count of this clone. The rearrangement joins TRBV12-3 or TRBV12-4 to TRBJ1-4, with D perhaps matching TRBD1 (5 bases). CDR3 length equals 13 residues. Trimming took off 1 base at V and 10 bases at J, with 10 bases between the two ends. This chain's CDR3 is CASSLEGQGKLFF. As DNA, the CDR3 is TGTGCCAGCAGTTTAGAGGGGCAGGGAAAACTGTTTTTT.

The V gene is TRBV18, the J gene TRBJ1-1, with a possible D match to TRBD1 (6 bases). Trimming removed 0 bases at V and 4 bases at J, with 6 bases between. This CDR3 is 13 amino acids long. Germline CDR1 is KGHSH and CDR2 is LQKENI. CDR3 DNA sequence: TGTGCCAGCTCACCACCAGGGGGCACTGAAGCTTTCTTT. Translation: CASSPPGGTEAFF.

The chain couples TRBV2 to TRBJ2-3; 8 nucleotides match TRBD2. The germline V gene has CDR1 SNHLY and CDR2 FYNNEI. V trimming: 6 bases; J trimming: 2 bases; junction bases outside the gene matches: 13. CDR3 length: 17 residues. The CDR3: CASRKRGGRGHTDTQYF. In nucleotides, the CDR3 is TGTGCCAGCAGAAAACGGGGGGGGCGCGGGCACACAGATACGCAGTATTTT.

V is TRBV20-1 and J is TRBJ2-2; 8 nucleotides agree with TRBD2. CDR1 is DFQATT, CDR2 SNEGSKA, per germline (reference sequence). The CDR3 runs 16 residues. The trim removed 3 bases at V and 6 bases at J, leaving 12 bases unmatched. This CDR3 reads CSASNPGGNFAGELFF. CDR3 DNA: TGCAGTGCTAGTAACCCGGGGGGGAATTTTGCCGGGGAGCTGTTTTTT.

The V call is TRBV25-1, the J call TRBJ1-3; tentatively, D is TRBD1 (5 bases). The CDR3 runs 16 residues. The ends were cut back, 2 bases at V and 0 bases at J, with 11 bases in the middle. CDR1 is MGHDK, CDR2 SYGVNS, per germline. DNA of the CDR3: TGTGCCAGCAGTGAAAGGGGAGGTTTCTCTGGAAACACCATATATTTT. Residues: CASSERGGFSGNTIYF.

This clone was seen only once. This chain joins TRBV2 and TRBJ2-7, with 7 bases lining up with TRBD1. This CDR3 spans 16 amino acids. The V and J ends lost 6 bases and 6 bases, in that order; junction bases with no gene match: 17. CDR1 and CDR2 (germline): SNHLY, FYNNEI. Written as DNA, the CDR3 is TGTGCCAGCAGACTCAACTCGGACAGGTTAGGCCGCGAGCAGTACTTC. Amino acid sequence: CASRLNSDRLGREQYF.

The rearrangement links TRBV6-2 or TRBV6-3 to TRBJ2-3; D possibly corresponds to TRBD2 (6 bases). The CDR3 totals 14 residues. Germline V gene lookup returns CDR1 MNHEY and CDR2 SVGEGT. V was trimmed by 5 bases and J by 2 bases, leaving 11 bases between them. The CDR3 DNA reads TGTGCCAGCAGTCCGACTAGACCCACAGATACGCAGTATTTT. Protein: CASSPTRPTDTQYF.

A few counts support this clone. The chain couples TRBV4-2 to TRBJ1-1, with D perhaps TRBD1 (5 bases). Trimming removed 0 bases from V and 0 bases from J, with 8 bases in between. Per the germline V gene, CDR1 is LGHNA and CDR2 is YNFKEQ. The CDR3 spans 15 residues. CDR3 DNA sequence: TGTGCCAGCAGCCAAGATGCAGGGATGAACACTGAAGCTTTCTTT. Its protein is CASSQDAGMNTEAFF.

This clone was recorded only once. The chain couples TRBV2 to TRBJ2-5, with unresolved D. The CDR3 runs to 11 residues. CDR1 is SNHLY, CDR2 FYNNEI, per germline. V dropped 4 bases and J dropped 5 bases, with 5 bases sitting between them. The DNA of the CDR3 is TGTGCCAGCAGTGTAATTGAGACCCAGTACTTC. Encoded protein: CASSVIETQYF. Complete variable domain (other parts from reference TRBV2 and TRBJ2-5): EPEVTQTPSHQVTQMGQEVILRCVPISNHLYFYWYRQILGQKVEFLVSFYNNEISEKSEIFDDQFSVERPDGSNFTLKIRSTKLEDSAMYFCASSVIETQYFGPGTRLLVL.